Listed below are T cell receptor beta chains from one sample, sequenced in a study of T-cell memory formation after mild COVID-19. Each CDR3 protein gets one entry after TCRdb re-called the 5' RACE reads with MiXCR. The repertoire holds 200,000 to 250,000 distinct CDR3 sequences, with about 27% as singletons. The sequencing sample was made of PBMCs or a T cell subset sorted from them (not recorded which). Source of these receptors: an adult woman who had mild COVID-19 (a few samples of this study predate the infection). Cell type and time point are not known. CDR3s include the opening cysteine and the closing phenylalanine or tryptophan. A D gene is named only where the DNA matches it firmly. Clone size appears in some rows only: once, few, many, or a class for an expanded clone.

J: TRBJ1-1; D: TRBD1; V: TRBV29-1; size: many; CDR3: CSAVSQGAGAFF; DNA: TGCAGCGCTGTATCACAGGGGGCCGGAGCTTTCTTT
J: TRBJ2-7; D: NA; V: TRBV14; size: NA; CDR3: CASSQTREQYF; DNA: TGTGCCAGCAGCCAAACGCGCGAGCAGTACTTC
J: TRBJ2-3; D: TRBD2; V: TRBV5-1; size: NA; CDR3: CASSFIAGGPNTQYF; DNA: TGCGCCAGCAGCTTTATAGCGGGGGGGCCGAATACGCAGTATTTT
J: TRBJ1-1; D: TRBD1; V: TRBV7-2; size: NA; CDR3: CASSYRGQGLPFF; DNA: TGTGCCAGCAGCTATAGGGGACAGGGGTTACCTTTCTTT
J: TRBJ1-2; D: TRBD1; V: TRBV5-6; size: NA; CDR3: CASSFYWDRGPSNYGYTF; DNA: TGTGCCAGCAGTTTTTATTGGGACAGGGGGCCTTCTAACTATGGCTACACCTTC
J: TRBJ1-2; D: NA; V: TRBV4-2; size: NA; CDR3: CASSQGLGGYGYTF; DNA: TGTGCCAGCAGCCAGGGGCTCGGGGGCTATGGCTACACCTTC
J: TRBJ2-7; D: NA; V: TRBV19; size: few; CDR3: CASSYRVGYEQYF; DNA: TGTGCCAGTAGTTACCGGGTCGGGTACGAGCAGTACTTC
J: TRBJ2-1; D: NA; V: TRBV7-9; size: few; CDR3: CASSPEVLATHNEQFF; DNA: TGTGCCAGCAGCCCCGAGGTGCTAGCTACTCACAATGAGCAGTTCTTC
J: TRBJ2-7; D: NA; V: TRBV4-1; size: many; CDR3: CASSQDLGYEQYF; DNA: TGCGCCAGCAGCCAAGATCTGGGGTACGAGCAGTACTTC
J: TRBJ2-3; D: TRBD1; V: TRBV7-9; size: few; CDR3: CASRMTGTPEVTQYF; DNA: TGTGCCAGCAGGATGACAGGGACCCCTGAGGTAACGCAGTATTTT